This T cell receptor beta chain was documented in a study of blood T cell repertoires in COVID-19. Study in general: Some COVID-19 samples were acute and others convalescent; all came from the United States, Italy and Spain.

Authors' processing steps: Researchers report that nucleated cell counts were estimated from reference gene primer amplification. The assay was immunoSEQ multiplex PCR, and TCRdb's table has in-frame clones only and misses some. The DNA was the basis for D and trimming; V, J and clone size are from that table. The sample yields about 280,000 clones, 85% seen once. Participants spanned ages about 18 to 90 years and resided in 20 to 25 US areas. The TCR originated in a woman aged 45-59 years who had recovered from COVID-19. Sequenced sample: PBMCs or T cells enriched from blood (not recorded which).

In nucleotides, the CDR3 is TGCGCCAGCAGCCAAGATACTAGCGGGATTGTCTACGAGCAGTACTTC. This translates into CASSQDTSGIVYEQYF. The genes are TRBV4-1 and TRBJ2-7, with 10 bases identical to TRBD2. V trimming: 0 bases; J trimming: 3 bases; junction bases outside the gene matches: 5. The CDR3 runs to 16 residues. Germline V lookup: CDR1 MGHRA, CDR2 YSYEKL.